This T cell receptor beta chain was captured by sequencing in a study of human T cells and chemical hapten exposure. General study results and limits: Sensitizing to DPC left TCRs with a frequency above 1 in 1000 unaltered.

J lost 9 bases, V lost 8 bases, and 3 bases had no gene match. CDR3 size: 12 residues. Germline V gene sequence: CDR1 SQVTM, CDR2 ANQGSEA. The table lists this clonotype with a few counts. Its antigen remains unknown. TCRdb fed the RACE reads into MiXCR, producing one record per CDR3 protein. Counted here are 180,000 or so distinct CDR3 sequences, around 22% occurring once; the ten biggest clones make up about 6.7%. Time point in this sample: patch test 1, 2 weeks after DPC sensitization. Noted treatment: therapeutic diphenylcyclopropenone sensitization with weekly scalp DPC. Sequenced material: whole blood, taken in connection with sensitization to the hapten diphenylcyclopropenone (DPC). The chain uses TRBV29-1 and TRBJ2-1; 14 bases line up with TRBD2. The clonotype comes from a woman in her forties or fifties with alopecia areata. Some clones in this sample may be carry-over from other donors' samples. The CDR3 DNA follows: TGCAGCCAGGGACTAGCGGGAGCTGAGCAGTTCTTC. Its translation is CSQGLAGAEQFF.